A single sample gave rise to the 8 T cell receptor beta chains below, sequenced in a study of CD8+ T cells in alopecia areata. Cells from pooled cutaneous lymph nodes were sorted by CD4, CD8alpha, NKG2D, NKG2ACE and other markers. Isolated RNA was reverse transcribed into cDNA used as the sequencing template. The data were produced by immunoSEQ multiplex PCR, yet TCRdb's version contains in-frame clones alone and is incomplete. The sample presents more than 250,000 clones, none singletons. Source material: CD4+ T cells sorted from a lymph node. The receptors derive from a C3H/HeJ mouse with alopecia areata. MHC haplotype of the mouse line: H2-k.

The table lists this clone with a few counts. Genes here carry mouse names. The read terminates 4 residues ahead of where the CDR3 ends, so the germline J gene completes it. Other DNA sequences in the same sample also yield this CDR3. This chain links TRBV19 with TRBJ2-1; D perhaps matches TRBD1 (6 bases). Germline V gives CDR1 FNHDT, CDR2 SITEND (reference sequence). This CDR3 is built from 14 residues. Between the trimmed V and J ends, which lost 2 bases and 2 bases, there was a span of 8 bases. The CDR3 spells CASSIRTDYAEQFF. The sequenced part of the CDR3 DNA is TGTGCCAGCAGTATCAGGACAGACTATGCT.

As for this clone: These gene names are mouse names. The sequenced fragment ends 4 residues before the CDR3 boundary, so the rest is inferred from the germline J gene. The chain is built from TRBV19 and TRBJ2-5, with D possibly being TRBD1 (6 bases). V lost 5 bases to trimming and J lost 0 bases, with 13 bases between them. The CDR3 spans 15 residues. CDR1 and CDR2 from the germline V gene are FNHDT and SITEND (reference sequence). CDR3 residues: CASRGTKINQDTQYF. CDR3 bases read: TGTGCCAGCAGAGGGACAAAGATTAACCAAGAC.

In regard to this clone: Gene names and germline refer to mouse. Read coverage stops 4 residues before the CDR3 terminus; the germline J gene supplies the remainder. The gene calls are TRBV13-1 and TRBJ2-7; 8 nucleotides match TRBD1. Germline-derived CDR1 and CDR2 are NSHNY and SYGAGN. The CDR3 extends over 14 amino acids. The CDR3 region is CASSDRGRRDEQYF. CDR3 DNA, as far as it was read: TGTGCCAGCAGTGACAGGGGGCGGAGAGAT.

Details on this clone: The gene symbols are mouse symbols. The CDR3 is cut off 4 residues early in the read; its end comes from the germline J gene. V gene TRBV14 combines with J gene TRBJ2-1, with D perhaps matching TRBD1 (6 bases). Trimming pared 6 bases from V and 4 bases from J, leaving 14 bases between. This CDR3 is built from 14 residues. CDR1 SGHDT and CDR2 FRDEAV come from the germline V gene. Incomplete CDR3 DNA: TGTGCCAGCACCTCAGGGGAGGGATATGCT. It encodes CASTSGEGYA. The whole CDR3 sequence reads CASTSGEGYAEQFF.

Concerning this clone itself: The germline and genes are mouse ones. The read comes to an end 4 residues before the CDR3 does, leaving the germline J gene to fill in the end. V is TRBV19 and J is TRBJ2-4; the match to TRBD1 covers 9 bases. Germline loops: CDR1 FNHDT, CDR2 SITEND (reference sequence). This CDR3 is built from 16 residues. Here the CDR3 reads CASSKPGQGGENTLYF. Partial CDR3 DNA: TGTGCCAGCTCTAAACCGGGACAGGGAGGGGAAAAC.

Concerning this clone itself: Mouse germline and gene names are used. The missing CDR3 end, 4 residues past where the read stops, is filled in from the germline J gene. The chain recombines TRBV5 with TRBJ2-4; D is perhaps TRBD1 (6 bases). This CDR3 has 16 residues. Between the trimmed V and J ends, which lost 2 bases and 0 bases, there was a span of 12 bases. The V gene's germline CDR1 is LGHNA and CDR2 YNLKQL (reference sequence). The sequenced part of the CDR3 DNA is TGTGCCAGCAGCCAACCGGGACAAACTAGTCAAAAC. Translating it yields CASSQPGQTSQN. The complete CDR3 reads CASSQPGQTSQNTLYF.

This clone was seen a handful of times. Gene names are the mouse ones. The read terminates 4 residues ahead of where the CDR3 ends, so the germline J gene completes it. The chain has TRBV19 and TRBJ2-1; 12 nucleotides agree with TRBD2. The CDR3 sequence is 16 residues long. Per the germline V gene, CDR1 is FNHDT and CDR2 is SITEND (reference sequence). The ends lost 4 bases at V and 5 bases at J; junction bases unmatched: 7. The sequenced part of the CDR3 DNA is TGTGCCAGCAGTTTCCCCGGACTGGGGGGGAATGCT. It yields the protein CASSFPGLGGNA. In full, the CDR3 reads CASSFPGLGGNAEQFF.

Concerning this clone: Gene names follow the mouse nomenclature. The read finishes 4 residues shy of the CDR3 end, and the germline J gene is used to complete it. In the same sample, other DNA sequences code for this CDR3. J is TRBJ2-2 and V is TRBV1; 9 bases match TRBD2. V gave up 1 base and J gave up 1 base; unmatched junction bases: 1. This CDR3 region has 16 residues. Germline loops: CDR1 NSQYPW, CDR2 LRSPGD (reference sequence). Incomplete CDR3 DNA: TGCACCTGCAGTGCAGGACTGGGGGTAAACACCGGG. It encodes CTCSAGLGVNTG. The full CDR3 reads CTCSAGLGVNTGQLYF.